These T cell receptor beta chains were read from a single sample in a study of response to subunit inactivated influenza vaccine. In TCRdb, the RT-PCR reads were re-called with MiXCR into one record per CDR3 protein. Here the sample spans about 800,000 distinct CDR3 sequences, 20% to 25% being singletons. The source material was PBMCs from blood, sampled 4 to 6 days after vaccination. All receptors come from a man aged 45-65 years who received an inactivated influenza vaccine. The CDR3 runs from the conserved cysteine through the conserved F or W. The order of the fields is J gene, D gene, clone size, V gene, CDR3 protein, CDR3 DNA. D genes are given only for firm matches. Not all rows give a size; the values are once, few, many and, for expanded clones, a class.

j_call: TRBJ2-7
d_call: NA
clone_size: few
v_call: TRBV29-1
cdr3_aa: CSVYGSSYEQYF
cdr3_nt: TGCAGTGTTTACGGGAGCTCCTACGAGCAGTACTTC

j_call: TRBJ2-5
d_call: NA
clone_size: NA
v_call: TRBV6-2/TRBV6-3
cdr3_aa: CASSSTGTLGTQYF
cdr3_nt: TGTGCCAGCAGTTCCACCGGGACCCTTGGGACCCAGTACTTC

j_call: TRBJ1-1
d_call: NA
clone_size: NA
v_call: TRBV7-8
cdr3_aa: CASSLARAREAFF
cdr3_nt: TGTGCCAGCAGCTTAGCTCGGGCCAGGGAAGCTTTCTTT

j_call: TRBJ2-2
d_call: NA
clone_size: NA
v_call: TRBV15
cdr3_aa: CATSRDFLRTGELFF
cdr3_nt: TGTGCCACCAGCAGAGATTTTTTGAGGACCGGGGAGCTGTTTTTT

j_call: TRBJ2-3
d_call: NA
clone_size: few
v_call: TRBV7-7
cdr3_aa: CASSPMMSTDTQYF
cdr3_nt: TGTGCTAGCAGCCCAATGATGAGCACAGATACGCAGTATTTT

j_call: TRBJ1-6
d_call: NA
clone_size: NA
v_call: TRBV27
cdr3_aa: CASRLSDSKGGPLHF
cdr3_nt: TGTGCCAGCAGACTCTCAGACTCGAAGGGGGGACCCCTCCACTTT

j_call: TRBJ2-3
d_call: TRBD2
clone_size: NA
v_call: TRBV11-2
cdr3_aa: CASSLHGGGSQLGSTDTQYF
cdr3_nt: TGTGCCAGCAGCTTACACGGGGGAGGGTCCCAGCTTGGGAGCACAGATACGCAGTATTTT

j_call: TRBJ2-7
d_call: TRBD2
clone_size: NA
v_call: TRBV18
cdr3_aa: CASSPRLARAPYEQYF
cdr3_nt: TGTGCCAGCTCACCACGACTAGCCAGGGCCCCCTACGAGCAGTACTTC

j_call: TRBJ2-5
d_call: NA
clone_size: many
v_call: TRBV20-1
cdr3_aa: CSAHGDQETQYF
cdr3_nt: TGCAGTGCCCACGGGGACCAAGAGACCCAGTACTTC

j_call: TRBJ2-2
d_call: NA
clone_size: few
v_call: TRBV29-1
cdr3_aa: CSVGGAGSAGELFF
cdr3_nt: TGCAGCGTTGGGGGGGCGGGATCGGCCGGGGAGCTGTTTTTT

j_call: TRBJ2-7
d_call: NA
clone_size: NA
v_call: TRBV11-2
cdr3_aa: CASSLDPNEQYF
cdr3_nt: TGTGCCAGCAGCTTAGATCCAAACGAGCAGTACTTC

j_call: TRBJ2-3
d_call: NA
clone_size: NA
v_call: TRBV12-3/TRBV12-4
cdr3_aa: CASSPLGPDTQYF
cdr3_nt: TGTGCCAGCAGTCCCCTTGGTCCAGATACGCAGTATTTT

j_call: TRBJ2-7
d_call: NA
clone_size: once
v_call: TRBV6-1
cdr3_aa: CASRRLQGPTEQYF
cdr3_nt: TGTGCCAGCAGGCGATTACAGGGACCGACCGAGCAGTACTTC

j_call: TRBJ1-4
d_call: NA
clone_size: few
v_call: TRBV25-1
cdr3_aa: CASSVTGDNEKLFF
cdr3_nt: TGTGCCAGCAGTGTCACAGGTGATAATGAAAAACTGTTTTTT

j_call: TRBJ2-4
d_call: TRBD2
clone_size: NA
v_call: TRBV20-1
cdr3_aa: CSARATSGGAEVKNIQYF
cdr3_nt: TGCAGTGCTAGAGCGACTAGCGGGGGGGCGGAAGTCAAAAACATTCAGTACTTC

j_call: TRBJ2-1
d_call: NA
clone_size: NA
v_call: TRBV27
cdr3_aa: CASRGVSSYNEQFF
cdr3_nt: TGTGCCAGCAGGGGGGTCAGCTCCTACAATGAGCAGTTCTTC

j_call: TRBJ2-1
d_call: NA
clone_size: NA
v_call: TRBV28
cdr3_aa: CASSFGSRSSYNEQFF
cdr3_nt: TGTGCCAGCAGTTTTGGTAGCAGAAGCTCCTACAATGAGCAGTTCTTC

j_call: TRBJ1-2
d_call: TRBD1
clone_size: once
v_call: TRBV28
cdr3_aa: CASSFPTGRGHYGYTF
cdr3_nt: TGTGCCAGCAGTTTCCCGACAGGGAGAGGTCACTATGGCTACACCTTC

j_call: TRBJ2-5
d_call: TRBD1
clone_size: few
v_call: TRBV18
cdr3_aa: CASSPDSSTGVETQYF
cdr3_nt: TGTGCCAGCTCACCAGACTCCTCGACAGGGGTCGAGACCCAGTACTTC

j_call: TRBJ2-1
d_call: NA
clone_size: few
v_call: TRBV5-1
cdr3_aa: CASSLGPGLNSYNEQFF
cdr3_nt: TGCGCCAGCAGCTTGGGACCCGGCCTTAACTCTTACAATGAGCAGTTCTTC

j_call: TRBJ2-3
d_call: NA
clone_size: NA
v_call: TRBV12-3/TRBV12-4
cdr3_aa: CASSFSSLQNTDTQYF
cdr3_nt: TGTGCCAGCAGTTTTAGTAGCCTTCAAAACACAGATACGCAGTATTTT

j_call: TRBJ2-1
d_call: TRBD1
clone_size: NA
v_call: TRBV7-9
cdr3_aa: CASSFRGTGQYNEQFF
cdr3_nt: TGTGCCAGCAGCTTTAGGGGGACAGGGCAGTATAATGAGCAGTTCTTC

j_call: TRBJ2-3
d_call: TRBD2
clone_size: NA
v_call: TRBV2
cdr3_aa: CAFSLRGLAGARSTDTQYF
cdr3_nt: TGTGCCTTCAGTTTACGGGGACTAGCGGGAGCCCGAAGCACAGATACGCAGTATTTT

j_call: TRBJ2-5
d_call: TRBD2
clone_size: NA
v_call: TRBV4-2
cdr3_aa: CASSRRSGREYPSQETQYF
cdr3_nt: TGTGCCAGCAGCCGTCGTTCGGGGCGGGAGTATCCCTCACAAGAGACCCAGTACTTC

j_call: TRBJ2-7
d_call: TRBD2
clone_size: many
v_call: TRBV29-1
cdr3_aa: CSVETSGQAGYEQYF
cdr3_nt: TGCAGCGTTGAGACATCAGGGCAAGCGGGGTACGAGCAGTACTTC

j_call: TRBJ1-5
d_call: TRBD1
clone_size: NA
v_call: TRBV28
cdr3_aa: CASSLGTGGLQPQHF
cdr3_nt: TGTGCCAGCAGTTTAGGGACAGGGGGCCTTCAGCCCCAGCATTTT

j_call: TRBJ2-7
d_call: NA
clone_size: many
v_call: TRBV29-1
cdr3_aa: CSVLKVWGSEQYF
cdr3_nt: TGCAGCGTTCTTAAGGTGTGGGGGAGCGAGCAGTACTTC